The rows below give T cell receptor beta chains drawn from one sample of a study of T cells in localized non-small cell lung cancer. Profiled with immunoSEQ multiplex PCR; TCRdb holds only in-frame clones, not every one. The sample has thousands of clones, 22% seen once. This specimen was lung tumor tissue, taken before any cancer treatment. These receptors were taken from a male donor at least 60 years old with stage III squamous cell lung carcinoma. The CDR3 runs from the conserved cysteine through the conserved F or W. A D gene is named only where the DNA matches it firmly. Size is stated for part of the rows, as once, few or many counts, or as a class when the clone is expanded.

d_call	v_call	clone_size	j_call	cdr3_nt	cdr3_aa
.	TRBV11-3	few	TRBJ1-1	TGTGCCAGCAGCTCCCCTCGACGGAACACTGAAGCTTTCTTT	CASSSPRRNTEAFF
.	TRBV14	.	TRBJ1-2	TGTGCCAGCAGCCAGCTTAGCCTCTATGGCTACACCTTC	CASSQLSLYGYTF
TRBD1	TRBV11-3	.	TRBJ1-4	TGTGCCAGCAGCCGAAGGACAGGGAATGAAAAACTGTTTTTT	CASSRRTGNEKLFF
.	TRBV9	medium-sized	TRBJ1-2	TGTGCCAGCAGCGTAGCAGGATCCGGGGCAGGAGGCTACACCTTC	CASSVAGSGAGGYTF
.	TRBV1	.	TRBJ2-5	TGCGCCAGCAGCCGCCAAGGTGCGGGGGGGGAGACCCAGTACTTC	CASSRQGAGGETQYF
.	TRBV12-5	few	TRBJ1-5	TGTGCCAGCTGCCATTCGAAACAGCCCCAGCATTTT	CASCHSKQPQHF
.	TRBV1	.	TRBJ1-1	TGCGCCAGCAGCCAAGATAGGGTGTCCACTGAAGCTTTCTTT	CASSQDRVSTEAFF
TRBD1	TRBV18	few	TRBJ1-1	TGTGCCAGCTCCACCGCAGGGGGCGGGAACACTGAAGCTTTCTTT	CASSTAGGGNTEAFF
TRBD1	TRBV19	.	TRBJ2-3	TGTGCCAGTACCCGCGGGACAGGGGCTCCGGATACGCAGTATTTT	CASTRGTGAPDTQYF
TRBD2	TRBV11-3	.	TRBJ2-1	TGTGCCAGCAGTACTAGCGGGGGGGCCTGGAAGGAGCAGTTCTTC	CASSTSGGAWKEQFF
.	TRBV19	few	TRBJ2-2	TGTGCCACTGCGGACTCGAACACCGGGGAGCTGTTTTTT	CATADSNTGELFF
.	TRBV9	.	TRBJ1-2	TGTGCCAGCAGTGGACAGCCGCCTTGGGATGGCTACACCTTC	CASSGQPPWDGYTF
TRBD1	TRBV6-8	.	TRBJ1-2	TGTGCCAGCAGTGGGGGACAGAACTATGGCTACACCTTC	CASSGGQNYGYTF
.	TRBV10-2	.	TRBJ2-1	TGCGCCAGCAGCTTAGGTGGTTCGGCGAATGAGCAGTTCTTC	CASSLGGSANEQFF
TRBD1	TRBV10-2	.	TRBJ2-3	TGCGCCAGCAGTGATTCAGGCTCCGGGACAGGGGGCACAGATACGCAGTATTTT	CASSDSGSGTGGTDTQYF
.	TRBV6-8	few	TRBJ1-1	TGTGCCAGCGGGGATCCGGGAACAGGCACTGAAGCTTTCTTT	CASGDPGTGTEAFF
TRBD1	TRBV6-8	medium-sized	TRBJ2-7	TGTGCCAGCAGGGGGACAGGGGCCCCCTACGAGCAGTACTTC	CASRGTGAPYEQYF
.	TRBV7-5	.	TRBJ2-3	TGTGCCAGCAGCTTATGGCGGGGGGACGCAGATACGCAGTATTTT	CASSLWRGDADTQYF
TRBD1	TRBV11-3	few	TRBJ1-1	TGTGCCAGCAGCTTGCGCAGGGGGTATGGCACTGAAGCTTTCTTT	CASSLRRGYGTEAFF
TRBD1	TRBV11-3	.	TRBJ1-2	TGTGCCAGCAGCTTTCCAGGGGGCAACTATGGCTACACCTTC	CASSFPGGNYGYTF
TRBD1	TRBV11-3	.	TRBJ1-4	TGTGCCAGCAGCTTAGGGACAGGGACTAATGAAAAACTGTTTTTT	CASSLGTGTNEKLFF
.	TRBV18	few	TRBJ1-2	TGTGCCAGCTCACCACCGGACAGCGTTTATGGCTACACCTTC	CASSPPDSVYGYTF
.	TRBV19	.	TRBJ1-5	TGTGCCAGTAGTAAGTCAGGGTTAAGCAATCAGCCCCAGCATTTT	CASSKSGLSNQPQHF
.	TRBV6-8	few	TRBJ1-5	TGTGCCAGCACTGGGGACCTAGAGCAGCCCAATCAGCCCCAGCATTTT	CASTGDLEQPNQPQHF
TRBD2	TRBV18	once	TRBJ2-1	TGTGCCAGCTCATCACCCCTGACTAGCGGGGGGACGAATGAGCAGTTCTTC	CASSSPLTSGGTNEQFF
TRBD1	TRBV19	few	TRBJ1-1	TGTGCCAGTTCGTACAGGGGGCCGGGGAAAGCTTTCTTT	CASSYRGPGKAFF
.	TRBV6-8	few	TRBJ2-7	TGTGCCAGCAGTCTAGGCATTACTTCCTACGAGCAGTACTTC	CASSLGITSYEQYF
TRBD1	TRBV6-8	.	TRBJ1-6	TGTGCCAGCAGCCTGGGACAGTATAATTCACCCCTCCACTTT	CASSLGQYNSPLHF
.	TRBV4-1	.	TRBJ1-4	TGCGCCAGCAGTCCTAGCGGGGTAGTGGAAACTAATGAAAAACTGTTTTTT	CASSPSGVVETNEKLFF
TRBD1	TRBV11-3	large	TRBJ1-2	TGTGCCAGCAGCTTAGGCCCGGACAGGCCCGGCTATGGCTACACCTTC	CASSLGPDRPGYGYTF
.	TRBV11-3	medium-sized	TRBJ1-1	TGTGCCAGCAGCCCGCGGGGGGCTAGCCCCATGAACACTGAAGCTTTCTTT	CASSPRGASPMNTEAFF
.	TRBV6-8	large	TRBJ1-1	TGTGCCAGCAGCTATGACAGGTCCACTGAAGCTTTCTTT	CASSYDRSTEAFF
TRBD2	TRBV6-8	.	TRBJ2-1	TGTGCCAGCAGTTACTCTACCGGGGGGGTCTCCAATGAGCAGTTCTTC	CASSYSTGGVSNEQFF
.	TRBV9	few	TRBJ1-3	TGTGCCAGCAGCTCGGACGGCAGCTCTGGAAACACCATATATTTT	CASSSDGSSGNTIYF
.	TRBV6-8	few	TRBJ2-1	TGTGCCAGCAGTCCCTTCCTCGGCCTAGATTATGAGCAGTTCTTC	CASSPFLGLDYEQFF
.	TRBV11-3	.	TRBJ2-3	TGTGCCAGCACCTCCCAAACTCGCACAGATACGCAGTATTTT	CASTSQTRTDTQYF
TRBD1	TRBV19	.	TRBJ1-6	TGTGCCAGTAGTGGACAGGGTGGGAATAATTCACCCCTCCACTTT	CASSGQGGNNSPLHF
TRBD1	TRBV11-3	.	TRBJ1-3	TGTGCCAGCAGCTTAGGCCGGGACAGAGGAAACACCATATATTTT	CASSLGRDRGNTIYF
.	TRBV1	once	TRBJ2-7	TGCGCCAGCAGCCCCCGACAGGGTGAGCAGTACTTC	CASSPRQGEQYF
TRBD1	TRBV6-8	medium-sized	TRBJ2-3	TGTGCCAGCAGTCTGGGACAGGAACGCACAGATACGCAGTATTTT	CASSLGQERTDTQYF
.	TRBV6-8	large	TRBJ1-2	TGTGCCAGCAGTTACGGGGGCAGTCTCAATTATGGCTACACCTTC	CASSYGGSLNYGYTF
TRBD2	TRBV29-1	.	TRBJ2-1	TGCAGCGTACCTCGGAGCCGGGGGGCCTACAATGAGCAGTTCTTC	CSVPRSRGAYNEQFF
.	TRBV6-8	large	TRBJ2-3	TGTGCCAGCAGTGACGGGGGACTGTACACAGATACGCAGTATTTT	CASSDGGLYTDTQYF
.	TRBV6-8	.	TRBJ1-1	TGTGCCAGCAGTTATAAATTGACGGGGAGGTTGGGCACTGAAGCTTTCTTT	CASSYKLTGRLGTEAFF
TRBD1	TRBV11-3	few	TRBJ1-4	TGTGCCAGCAGCGGCAGGGACAGGGGATTCGGAAAACTGTTTTTT	CASSGRDRGFGKLFF